Given below is one T cell receptor (beta chain) in context. What it binds is unknown. This specimen comes from a study of T cell responses to AZD1222 COVID-19 vaccine. Findings and limits, study-wide: An increase in Spike-specific TCR breadth and depth was observed after two AZD1222 doses. Clonal diversity was possibly underestimated; the donors were predominantly white British and more often female.

Assay used: immunoSEQ multiplex PCR; TCRdb lists only in-frame clones, some missing. The sample yields 30,000 to 40,000 clones, around 89% seen once. Timing groups of about 4 and about 12 weeks for second doses were pooled. Germline assignment: CDR1 PRHDT and CDR2 FYEKMQ (reference sequence). The CDR3 spans 17 residues. V dropped 3 bases and J dropped 5; count of bases not matched to a gene: 10. This rearrangement joins TRBV13 to TRBJ2-3; 11 positions agree with TRBD2. This sequence originates from an adult who received the AZD1222 COVID-19 vaccine. The source was peripheral blood, collected 28 days after the second AZD1222 dose. CDR3 sequence: CASSFLLAGARVDTQYF. CDR3 bases: TGTGCCAGCAGCTTTTTACTAGCGGGGGCCCGCGTAGATACGCAGTATTTT.